This entry lists 31 T cell receptor beta chains sequenced from one sample in a study of T cell repertoires and Cas9 in healthy adults. The protocol was immunoSEQ multiplex PCR, while the TCRdb copy is restricted to in-frame clones and leaves out a portion. The profile shows tens of thousands of clones, 80% to 95% of them singletons. What was sequenced was CD4+ effector T cells (CD127+, CD25-, CD137-, CD154-) from PBMCs; culture status not recorded. Receptors originate from a human donor in good health.

The J gene is TRBJ1-4, the V gene TRBV9, with D possibly matching TRBD1 (6 bases). CDR3 size: 15 residues. Germline CDR1 reads SGDLS; CDR2 reads YYNGEE. Deletions cut 4 bases from V and 2 bases from J, with 12 bases between. CDR3 DNA: TGTGCCAGCAGCCGTCAGGGGCAGACTAATGAAAAACTGTTTTTT. It yields the protein CASSRQGQTNEKLFF.

For the CDR3, the DNA is TGTGCCACCAGCAGAGAGGACCGCCGGCACCAGCATTTT. Encoded protein: CATSREDRRHQHF. The chain is built from TRBV15 and TRBJ1-5, with D hard to call. The CDR3 is made up of 13 amino acids. CDR1 is LNHNV, CDR2 YYDKDF, per germline (reference sequence). V was clipped by 0 bases and J by 12 bases, with 12 bases between them.

V usage is TRBV5-1 and J usage is TRBJ2-4; D is ambiguous. The length of the CDR3 is 13 residues. Germline CDR1 is SGHRS and CDR2 is YFSETQ. The V and J ends lost 0 bases and 3 bases respectively, with 4 bases between them. CDR3 coding DNA: TGCGCCAGCAGCTTGGAGAGCAAAAACATTCAGTACTTC. Its protein product is CASSLESKNIQYF.

The J gene is TRBJ2-1, the V gene TRBV7-2; 12 nucleotides line up with TRBD2. CDR1 SGHTA and CDR2 FQGNSA come from the germline V gene. This CDR3 comprises 16 residues. V was clipped by 4 bases and J by 9 bases; unmatched bases: 10. CDR3 sequence reads: CASSSGLAGGAVEQFF. The CDR3 DNA reads as TGTGCCAGCAGCTCGGGACTAGCGGGCGGGGCGGTTGAGCAGTTCTTC. The entire variable domain, with the rest obtained from reference TRBV7-2 and TRBJ2-1, is as follows: GAGVSQSPSNKVTEKGKDVELRCDPISGHTALYWYRQSLGQGLEFLIYFQGNSAPDKSGLPSDRFSAERTGGSVSTLTIQRTQQEDSAVYLCASSSGLAGGAVEQFFGPGTRLTVL.

This chain links TRBV10-3 with TRBJ1-2; 12 bases align to TRBD1. Germline CDR1 reads ENHRY; CDR2 reads SYGVKD. This CDR3 has 17 amino acids. Trimming cost V 4 bases and J 2 bases; bases outside gene matches: 8. CDR3 in DNA: TGTGCCATCAGTGGGACCGGGACAGGGGGCGGAAACTATGGCTACACCTTC. Protein sequence: CAISGTGTGGGNYGYTF.

The chain joins TRBV6-1 to TRBJ2-1; 8 nucleotides line up with TRBD2. This CDR3 is built from 16 residues. Trimming took 4 bases from V and 4 from J; bases not matched to a gene: 9. CDR1 is MNHNS and CDR2 is SASEGT in the germline V gene. The CDR3 is CASSGPGLGTYNEQFF. The CDR3 region has the DNA TGTGCCAGCAGTGGGCCGGGACTAGGGACTTACAATGAGCAGTTCTTC.

This clone was observed once. The genes are TRBV1 and TRBJ1-2; TRBD1 is the table's D call, not checked against the DNA. TRBV1 is deemed a pseudogene. This CDR3 is built from 14 residues. The CDR3 region has the DNA TGCACCAGCAGCCAAGGGGGCAGGGTCTATGGCTACACCTTC. Amino acid sequence: CTSSQGGRVYGYTF.

This clone was seen more than once but under ten times. The CDR3 coding sequence is TGTGCCAGCAGTTACGTTGCAGGGAACACTGAAGCTTTCTTT. It yields the protein CASSYVAGNTEAFF. The chain links TRBV6-6 to TRBJ1-1; no clear D. The V end was cut by 2 bases, the J end by 1 base, with 8 bases between. The CDR3 consists of 14 residues. The germline V gene encodes CDR1 MNHNY and CDR2 SVGAGI (reference sequence).

The gene calls are TRBV14 and TRBJ1-1; D remains unclear. Trimming took off 2 bases at V and 6 bases at J, with 13 bases between the two ends. The CDR3 consists of 14 residues. CDR1 SGHDN and CDR2 FVKESK come from the germline V gene. The CDR3 region is CASSQSSRGPEAFF. The DNA of the CDR3 is TGTGCCAGCAGCCAATCCTCTCGAGGGCCTGAAGCTTTCTTT.

The V call is TRBV6-1, the J call TRBJ2-5; D is perhaps TRBD1 or TRBD2 (5 bases each). CDR3 size: 15 residues. V lost 2 bases, J lost 6 bases, and 16 bases lay in between. Germline values: CDR1 MNHNS, CDR2 SASEGT. The CDR3 loop reads CASSEIWGIGKTQYF. The CDR3, as DNA: TGTGCCAGCAGTGAAATTTGGGGGATTGGAAAGACCCAGTACTTC.

This sequence joins TRBV7-3 and TRBJ2-7, with a weak D call TRBD1 (5 bases). With 0 bases removed from V and 1 base from J, the gap between germline ends came to 22 bases. In germline, CDR1 is SGHTA, CDR2 FQGTGA. The CDR3 contains 19 residues. For the CDR3, the DNA is TGTGCCAGCAGCTTAACGTGCGAACAGGCCGAAACGTATTCCTACGAGCAGTACGTC. Protein sequence: CASSLTCEQAETYSYEQYV.

This clone was found once. This sequence joins TRBV6-6 and TRBJ1-4; 8 nucleotides align to TRBD1. The junction had 7 bases not matched to a gene; V was cut back by 2 bases and J by 5 bases. Per germline, CDR1 MNHNY and CDR2 SVGAGI (reference sequence). CDR3 size: 16 residues. The CDR3 DNA follows: TGTGCCAGCAGTTACCTTCCTCAGGGGGCAAATGAAAAACTGTTTTTT. Amino acids: CASSYLPQGANEKLFF.

Of note for this clone: A junction end diverges from the germline sequence, so it may reflect a read error. V usage is TRBV11-2 and J usage is TRBJ1-1; D unresolved. Per germline, CDR1 SGHAT and CDR2 FQNNGV. This CDR3 contains 11 residues. CDR3 coding DNA: TGTGCCAGCAGCTGGGCATTAGCTCGGGACTTT. The encoded protein is CASSWALARDF. Full variable domain (outside the CDR3, taken from reference TRBV11-2 and TRBJ1-1): EAGVAQSPRYKIIEKRQSVAFWCNPISGHATLYWYQQILGQGPKLLIQFQNNGVVDDSQLPKDRFSAERLKGVDSTLKIQPAKLEDSAVYLCASSWALARDFGQGTRLTVV.

The rearrangement uses TRBV7-2 and TRBJ2-3; 16 bases fit TRBD2. This CDR3 region has 18 residues. The germline V gene has CDR1 SGHTA and CDR2 FQGNSA. Germline trimming cut 0 bases from V and 3 bases from J; bases unmatched to any gene: 3. The chain's CDR3 is CASSLAGLAGGRTDTQYF. CDR3 DNA: TGTGCCAGCAGCTTAGCGGGACTAGCGGGGGGGAGGACAGATACGCAGTATTTT.

This sequence joins TRBV7-9 and TRBJ2-7; 9 positions match TRBD2. This CDR3 has 13 amino acids. J was trimmed by 5 bases and V by 3 bases; bases with no gene match: 2. CDR1 is SEHNR, CDR2 FQNEAQ, per germline (reference sequence). CDR3 bases: TGTGCCAGCAGCTTTCTAGCGGGGAACGAGCAGTACTTC. Its protein product is CASSFLAGNEQYF.

This chain connects TRBV11-2 to TRBJ2-7, with D unclear. The V and J ends lost 1 base and 0 bases respectively, with 13 bases between them. There are 16 residues in the CDR3. Germline lookup yields CDR1 SGHAT and CDR2 FQNNGV. Here the CDR3 DNA reads TGTGCCAGCAGCTTAGCGCTAAAACGGAACTCCTACGAGCAGTACTTC. Residues: CASSLALKRNSYEQYF. The whole variable domain, remainder taken from reference TRBV11-2 and TRBJ2-7, is EAGVAQSPRYKIIEKRQSVAFWCNPISGHATLYWYQQILGQGPKLLIQFQNNGVVDDSQLPKDRFSAERLKGVDSTLKIQPAKLEDSAVYLCASSLALKRNSYEQYFGPGTRLTVT.

The chain carries TRBV14 and TRBJ1-1; D uncertain. CDR1 and CDR2 (germline): SGHDN, FVKESK. The CDR3 has 13 amino acids. The germline V and J ends were trimmed by 6 bases and 2 bases, with 10 bases remaining between them. The CDR3 coding sequence is TGTGCCAGCAGGCCCCATCCAAACACTGAAGCTTTCTTT. Translated: CASRPHPNTEAFF.

The chain is built from TRBV18 and TRBJ2-7; no clear D. V was clipped by 2 bases and J by 1 base, with 9 bases between them. CDR1 KGHSH and CDR2 LQKENI come from the germline V gene. CDR3 size: 14 residues. The CDR3 DNA is TGTGCCAGCTCACCAGCAGCCTCGTCCTACGAGCAGTACGTC. As protein: CASSPAASSYEQYV.

This clone was detected only once. The rearrangement uses TRBV6-1 and TRBJ2-1; TRBD2 agrees at 11 bases. Trimming removed 4 bases from V and 4 bases from J; junction bases left unmatched: 15. Germline CDR1 is MNHNS and CDR2 is SASEGT. CDR3 length: 19 amino acids. This CDR3 is CASSAGLAGLTLIYNEQFF. The DNA for the CDR3 is TGTGCCAGCAGTGCCGGACTAGCGGGTCTCACCCTTATTTACAATGAGCAGTTCTTC.

The chain has TRBV28 and TRBJ1-4; D is perhaps TRBD1 (6 bases). The germline V gene has CDR1 MDHEN and CDR2 SYDVKM. Trimming shortened V by 8 bases and J by 8 bases, and 18 bases separated the two germline ends. The CDR3 runs 14 residues. The CDR3 DNA reads as TGTGCCAGCCGGGGGGCCCAGGAATCAGAAAAACTGTTTTTT. Its protein is CASRGAQESEKLFF.

The chain has TRBV18 and TRBJ2-3, with D unclear. CDR3 length: 13 residues. Trimming shortened V by 1 base and J by 0 bases, and 2 bases separated the two germline ends. Germline V gene data show CDR1 as KGHSH and CDR2 as LQKENI. The CDR3 nucleotides are TGTGCCAGCTCACCACTTAGCACAGATACGCAGTATTTT. Translation: CASSPLSTDTQYF.

The rearrangement links TRBV6-4 to TRBJ2-3; D not resolved. This CDR3 has 11 residues. Trimming left V 10 bases short and J 6 bases short, with 11 bases between. CDR1 and CDR2 from the germline V gene are MRHNA and SNTAGT. DNA for the CDR3: TGTGCCACCTTAGTAGCCGATACGCAGTATTTT. Translated, it gives CATLVADTQYF.

The V and J genes are TRBV2 and TRBJ1-4; 8 nucleotides match TRBD1. The CDR3 is 14 residues long. Losses at the gene ends were 5 bases for V and 5 bases for J; bases not matched to a gene: 4. CDR1 SNHLY and CDR2 FYNNEI come from the germline V gene. This CDR3 reads CASSQDRANEKLFF. The DNA for the CDR3 is TGTGCCAGCAGTCAGGACAGGGCAAATGAAAAACTGTTTTTT.

This chain joins TRBV25-1 and TRBJ1-1; no firm D call. V shed 2 bases and J shed 1 base, with 5 bases lying between them. The CDR3 runs to 13 residues. CDR1 MGHDK and CDR2 SYGVNS come from the germline V gene. The CDR3: CASSEQRNTEAFF. CDR3 coding DNA: TGTGCCAGCAGTGAACAGAGGAACACTGAAGCTTTCTTT.

V usage is TRBV28 and J usage is TRBJ2-7, with TRBD1 matching 7 bases. The CDR3 consists of 14 residues. CDR1 is MDHEN, CDR2 SYDVKM, per germline. V shed 5 bases and J 2 bases; nucleotides not matched to a gene: 6. CDR3 DNA: TGTGCCAGCAGTAAACCGGGACAGCCCTACGAGCAGTACGTC. It encodes CASSKPGQPYEQYV.

This sequence joins TRBV7-2 and TRBJ1-5; D gene uncertain. This CDR3 contains 15 residues. Germline loops: CDR1 SGHTA, CDR2 FQGNSA. Trimming pared 1 base from V and 1 base from J, leaving 8 bases between. The CDR3 DNA follows: TGTGCCAGCAGCTTAGGAAGCAGAAGCAATCAGCCCCAGCATTTT. This encodes CASSLGSRSNQPQHF.

In this sample, this clone turned up a few times. J is TRBJ1-1 and V is TRBV30; D is undetermined. Trimming took 3 bases from V and 5 from J, leaving 10 bases between them. Per germline, CDR1 GTSNPN and CDR2 SVGIG (reference sequence). The CDR3 is 12 amino acids. The chain's CDR3 is CAWSSGRTEAFF. CDR3 nucleotide sequence: TGTGCCTGGAGCTCTGGGCGGACTGAAGCTTTCTTT.

The chain links TRBV7-3 to TRBJ2-5; no definite D call. The CDR3 contains 11 residues. V dropped 6 bases and J dropped 5 bases, with 7 bases sitting between them. The germline gives CDR1 SGHTA, CDR2 FQGTGA. DNA for the CDR3: TGTGCCAGCAGTAGTGGTGAGACCCAGTACTTC. This gives the protein CASSSGETQYF.

The chain is built from TRBV18 and TRBJ2-5, with D possibly matching TRBD2 (5 bases). Looked up from germline, CDR1 is KGHSH and CDR2 is LQKENI. The CDR3 has 13 amino acids. Trimming cost V 5 bases and J 5 bases, with 12 bases left between them. CDR3 amino acids: CASSSGLTETQYF. The DNA of the CDR3 is TGTGCCAGCTCATCTGGACTGACCGAGACCCAGTACTTC.

The V call is TRBV9, the J call TRBJ1-6; unclear D gene. V was shortened by 0 bases and J by 10 bases, with 14 bases between the two germline ends. Per the germline V gene, CDR1 is SGDLS and CDR2 is YYNGEE. This CDR3 contains 15 residues. The CDR3, as DNA: TGTGCCAGCAGCGTAGGACACGGGCTGCGATCACCCCTCCACTTT. Protein product: CASSVGHGLRSPLHF.

The V call is TRBV12-5, the J call TRBJ1-5; perhaps TRBD1 as D (6 bases). The CDR3 length is 14 residues. In germline, CDR1 is LGHNT, CDR2 FRNRAP. Trimming removed 3 bases from V and 2 bases from J, with 8 bases in between. Here the CDR3 DNA reads TGTGCTAGTGGTTTATCAGGGGGCAATCAGCCCCAGCATTTT. Amino acid sequence: CASGLSGGNQPQHF.